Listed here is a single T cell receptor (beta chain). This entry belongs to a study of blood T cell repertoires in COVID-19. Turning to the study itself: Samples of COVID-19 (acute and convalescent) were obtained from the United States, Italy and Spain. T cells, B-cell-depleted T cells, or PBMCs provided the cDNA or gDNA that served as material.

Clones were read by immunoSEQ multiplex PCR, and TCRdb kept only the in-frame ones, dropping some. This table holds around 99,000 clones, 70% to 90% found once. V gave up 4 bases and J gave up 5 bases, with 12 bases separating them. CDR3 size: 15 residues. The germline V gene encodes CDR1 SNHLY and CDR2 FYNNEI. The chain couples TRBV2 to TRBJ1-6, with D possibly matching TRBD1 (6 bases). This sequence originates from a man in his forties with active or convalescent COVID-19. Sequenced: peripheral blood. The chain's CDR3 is CASSVYRDNNSPLHF. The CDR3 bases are TGTGCCAGCAGTGTTTACAGGGATAATAATTCACCCCTCCACTTT.